The clone carrying this T cell receptor beta chain came up a few times. Sample time point: baseline, week 1 (first vaccination visit). The treatment is: pre-vaccination baseline after standard-of-care therapy. This sample stems from a study of a mutant IDH1 vaccine in newly diagnosed glioma. Study context: The treated population exhibited a male proportion of roughly 60%, a female proportion of about 38%, and a mean age of roughly 39 years. Beforehand, treatment had been radiotherapy, temozolomide, or both; the majority received both.

After removal of 9 bases from V and 8 bases from J, the junction contained 5 bases not matched to a gene. Germline CDR1 and CDR2: LNHDA and SQIVND (reference sequence). The length of the CDR3 is 14 residues. Clones were sequenced by immunoSEQ multiplex PCR, and TCRdb holds only the in-frame ones, with some missing. This table holds 15,000 to 20,000 clones, about 77% found once. V is TRBV19 and J is TRBJ2-3, with 16 bases lining up with TRBD2. The source of this sequence is a man between 35 and 55 years old with glioma. The sequences come from PBMCs, collected from a glioma patient treated with radiotherapy, temozolomide or both. The CDR3, as DNA: TGTGCCAGCGGGGGACTAGCGGGAGGGGGTACGCAGTATTTT. It specifies CASGGLAGGGTQYF.